This T cell receptor (beta chain) was retrieved from a study of shared clonotypes between healthy human individuals. As to this clone: Its antigen remains unknown.

The CDR3 covers 12 residues. Germline CDR1 reads MNHNS; CDR2 reads SASEGT. Between the trimmed V and J ends, which lost 3 bases and 1 base, there was a span of 4 bases. Produced via immunoSEQ multiplex PCR; TCRdb's table is partial and in-frame only. The data show about 520,000 clones, about 96% seen once. Study conclusions and caveats: Collection of samples was limited to blood; tissue repertoires likely differ. The diversity represented, both genetic and in exposure history, was limited by few donors.

Sequenced material: naive CD4+ T cells sorted from blood. The subset is: CD45RA+ positively selected. The sequence was collected from a woman younger than 45 in good health. The chain is built from TRBV6-1 and TRBJ2-7; no reliable D call. Here the CDR3 reads CASSELSYEQYF. The DNA for the CDR3 is TGTGCCAGCAGTGAGTTATCCTACGAGCAGTACTTC.